This entry concerns a single T cell receptor (beta chain). Its antigen is not yet known. Base qualities are not at hand, and no much larger clone is one base apart. The donors were healthy, HIV-negative adults who had no recently reported acute infections or vaccinations. Every donor was a Caucasian adult residing in Nashville, Tennessee, USA. Magnetic negative selection was used to enrich CD4+ T cells, after which naive cells were positively selected on CD45RA and the negative fraction became the memory subset. After blood collection by leukapheresis, PBMCs were isolated using Ficoll-Histopaque density gradient centrifugation and then cryopreserved in the vapor phase of liquid nitrogen. Analytical flow cytometry was used to check the purity and quantity of each magnetically sorted T cell population. Genomic DNA was isolated from each sorted fraction and quantified by UV absorbance on a Nanodrop 2000c.

The cysteine opens and the phenylalanine closes a CDR3 of 13 amino acids. The entry retains the CDR3 DNA only, 39 bases that are in frame from base 1. V is cut by 3 bases and J by 4 bases, and the space between the germline ends is 9 bases. Taken from the germline V gene, the CDR1 and CDR2 loops are WSHSY and SAAADI. These data are taken from a study of shared clonotypes between healthy human individuals (TCRdb year 2020). For the wider study: The cohort comprised two women and a few men aged 18 to 49 years. Libraries were prepared and TCR repertoires were sequenced by different laboratories using diverse techniques, in order to increase sequencing depth and limit assay-specific biases. To estimate repertoire size and how much clonotype sharing occurs between individuals, the study deeply sequenced the blood TCR repertoires of five or six healthy adults. Leukapheresis yielded between about 0.8 and 8.9 billion PBMCs per donor. Per donor, three plates each were used for CD4 naive and CD4 memory, two for CD8 naive, and one for CD8 memory. General findings and caveats noted by the study authors: Even with the large sequencing depth, rarefaction of the sorted-subset datasets indicated that sequencing was incomplete. Based on pairwise subsampling, the degree of clonotype sharing among donors was expected to be affected by sequencing depth. Because the study included a small number of donors, the genetic and exposure-history diversity represented was limited. Sampling was limited to blood, and TCR repertoires in tissue likely differ from TCR repertoires in blood. Sharing across a few donors was observed for approximately 5% of naive CD4, under 4% of naive CD8, 2% to 2.5% of memory CD4, and about 0.4% of memory CD8 clonotypes. Larger estimated clonotype richness was generally found for naive subsets than for memory subsets. Compared with non-shared clonotypes, the clonotypes found in all four sorted-subset donors had higher generation probabilities.

TCR CDR3 regions were amplified from genomic DNA by multiplex PCR using the deep immunoSEQ assay. Genomic DNA extracted from each cell subset was distributed evenly over all wells of several immunoSEQ 96-well plates, and each plate served as one replicate. For sorted subsets, 200 ng of genomic DNA, equivalent to 25,000 to 35,000 T cell genomes, went into each replicate PCR. Purified libraries were measured with a Qubit 3.0 fluorometer, size-checked on a Bioanalyzer 2100, and measured again with the KAPA Library Quantification kit. A separate single-read 150-cycle Illumina NextSeq 550 flow cell was used to sequence each immunoSEQ 96-well plate. As for the original processing: Because only junctional sequences without quality scores were contained in the immunoSEQ output, filtering matching that applied to full-length reads could not be performed. To assign V/J genes and CDR3, sequences were annotated against IMGT germline references using PyIR, a Python wrapper for IgBLAST v1.9. Any read was removed if the V/J assignment was weak (E-value above 1e-6), the CDR3 was missing, or the read contained stop codons, out-of-frame junctions, or ambiguous translated residues. V3J clonotypes were defined as sequences sharing the same inferred V gene, J gene, and CDR3 amino acid sequence. The percentage overlap between two repertoires was calculated by dividing the number of shared unique clonotypes by the size of the smaller repertoire. RTK rarefaction, the Chao1 estimator, and Recon v2.1 estimates of unobserved clonotypes were used to assess repertoire richness. OLGA was used to compute generation probabilities for all TCRbeta clonotypes that the gDNA method yielded from a handful of donors. TCRdb obtained this table from immuneACCESS and retained in-frame rearrangements with V and J assigned. These tables miss some clones; where compared with another copy, unresolved V genes account for less than half of the shortfall, and the remainder is unexplained. That table furnishes V, J and clone size, whereas the DNA furnished D and trimming. The sample contains some 1 million clones, 75% of them found a single time. Roughly 1.5% of the sample belongs to the ten largest clones.

In this chain, TRBV10-2 is recombined with TRBJ1-2; TRBD1 is perhaps the D gene, given 5 matching bases. The sequence was collected from a man aged 18 to 30 in good health. What was sequenced was memory CD4+ T cells sorted from blood. The label giving this sample's cell subset or site can be read as: CD45RA-negative fraction. Here is the DNA: TGCGCCAGCAGTGACGGCAGGGTCTATGGCTACACCTTC. Translated, this is CASSDGRVYGYTF.